This T cell receptor beta chain emerged from a study of vaccination effects on CD4 cells after COVID-19. ViraFEST assay sequencing came after antigen-specific CD4+ T cells were expanded with viral peptide pools. Upon completion of about 10 days in culture, CD4+ T cells were isolated. Each person got two doses of an mRNA SARS-CoV-2 vaccine, BNT162b2 or mRNA-1273. The healthy vaccine recipients, who had no prior SARS-CoV-2 infection, showed negative nucleocapsid antibodies. The data were produced by immunoSEQ multiplex PCR, yet TCRdb's version contains in-frame clones alone and is incomplete. The table includes more than 9,000 clones, over 60% detected once. Study-level points and caveats: In vaccinees who were healthy, merely 1 out of 255 vaccine-induced clones cross-reacted with common cold coronaviruses. Infection-derived and vaccine-derived clones contracted markedly late after vaccination.

The CDR3 is 15 amino acids. J was trimmed by 4 bases and V by 2 bases; bases with no gene match: 5. Germline V CDR1 and CDR2: GTSNPN, SVGIG (reference sequence). Note on this clone: Its antigen is not known.

This receptor was taken from a human donor who received a COVID-19 vaccine. The sample in question was CD4+ T cells from PBMCs cultured with SARS-CoV-2 spike peptides, obtained after COVID-19 vaccination. This chain links TRBV30 with TRBJ1-5; TRBD1 agrees at 10 bases. The DNA of the CDR3 is TGTGCCTGGAGTCCGGGACAGGGGTGGAATCAGCCCCAGCATTTT. Translated: CAWSPGQGWNQPQHF.